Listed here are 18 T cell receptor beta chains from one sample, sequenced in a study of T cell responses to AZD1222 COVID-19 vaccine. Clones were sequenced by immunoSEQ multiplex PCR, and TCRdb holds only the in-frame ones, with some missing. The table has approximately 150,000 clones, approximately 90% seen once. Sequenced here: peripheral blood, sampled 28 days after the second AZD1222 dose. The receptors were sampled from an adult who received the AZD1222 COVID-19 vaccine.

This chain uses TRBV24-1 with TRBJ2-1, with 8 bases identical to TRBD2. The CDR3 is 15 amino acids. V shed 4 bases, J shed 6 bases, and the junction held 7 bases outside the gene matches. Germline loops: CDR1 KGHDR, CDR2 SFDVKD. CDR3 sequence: CATSESGGAPNEQFF. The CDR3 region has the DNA TGTGCCACCAGTGAGTCGGGAGGGGCCCCCAATGAGCAGTTCTTC.

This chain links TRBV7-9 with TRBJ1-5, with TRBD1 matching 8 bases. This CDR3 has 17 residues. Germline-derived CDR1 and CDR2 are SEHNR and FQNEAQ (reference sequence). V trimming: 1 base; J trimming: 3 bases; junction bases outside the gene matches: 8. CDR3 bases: TGTGCCAGCAGCTTAGGCCGGACAGGGTGGGACAATCAGCCCCAGCATTTT. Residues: CASSLGRTGWDNQPQHF.

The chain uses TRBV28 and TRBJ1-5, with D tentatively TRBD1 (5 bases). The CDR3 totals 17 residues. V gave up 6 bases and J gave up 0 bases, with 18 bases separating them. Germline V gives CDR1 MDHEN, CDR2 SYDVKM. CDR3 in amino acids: CASRTPGSGYSNQPQHF. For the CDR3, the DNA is TGTGCCAGCAGAACCCCGGGTTCAGGGTATAGCAATCAGCCCCAGCATTTT.

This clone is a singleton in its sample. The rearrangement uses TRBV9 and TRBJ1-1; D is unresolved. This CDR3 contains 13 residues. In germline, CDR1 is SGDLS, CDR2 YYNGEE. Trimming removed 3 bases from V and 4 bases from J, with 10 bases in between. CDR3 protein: CASSAGDGTEAFF. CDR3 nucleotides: TGTGCCAGCAGCGCTGGGGATGGCACTGAAGCTTTCTTT. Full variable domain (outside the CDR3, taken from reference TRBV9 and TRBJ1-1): DSGVTQTPKHLITATGQRVTLRCSPRSGDLSVYWYQQSLDQGLQFLIQYYNGEERAKGNILERFSAQQFPDLHSELNLSSLELGDSALYFCASSAGDGTEAFFGQGTRLTVV.

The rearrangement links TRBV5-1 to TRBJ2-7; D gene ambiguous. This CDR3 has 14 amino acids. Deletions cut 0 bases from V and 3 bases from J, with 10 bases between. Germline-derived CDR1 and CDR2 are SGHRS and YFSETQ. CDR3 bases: TGCGCCAGCAGCTTGGCCAGCTTAAGCTACGAGCAGTACTTC. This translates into CASSLASLSYEQYF.

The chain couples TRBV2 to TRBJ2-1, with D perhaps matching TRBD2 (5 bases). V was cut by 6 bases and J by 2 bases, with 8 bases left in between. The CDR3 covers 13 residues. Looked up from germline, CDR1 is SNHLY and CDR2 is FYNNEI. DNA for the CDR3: TGTGCCAGCAGAGCGGCCACCTACAATGAGCAGTTCTTC. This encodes CASRAATYNEQFF.

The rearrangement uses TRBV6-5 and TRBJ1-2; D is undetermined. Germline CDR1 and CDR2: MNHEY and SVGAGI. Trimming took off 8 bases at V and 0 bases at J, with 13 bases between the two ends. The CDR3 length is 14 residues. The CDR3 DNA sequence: TGTGCCAGCTCCGATCCGCCCACTAACTATGGCTACACCTTC. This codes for CASSDPPTNYGYTF.

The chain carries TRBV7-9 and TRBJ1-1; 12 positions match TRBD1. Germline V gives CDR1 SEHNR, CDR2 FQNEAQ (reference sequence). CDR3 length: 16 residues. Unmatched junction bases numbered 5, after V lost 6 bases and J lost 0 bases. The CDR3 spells CASRYGTGGLNTEAFF. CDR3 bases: TGTGCCAGCAGATACGGGACAGGGGGCTTGAACACTGAAGCTTTCTTT.

The CDR3 DNA is TGTGCCAGCAGCCAAGACTGGGACAGGGGCGCTGGCTACACCTTC. Encoded protein: CASSQDWDRGAGYTF. The chain has TRBV3-1 (or the pseudogene TRBV3-2) and TRBJ1-2, with TRBD1 identical over 10 bases. Germline lookup yields CDR1 LGHDT and CDR2 YNNKEL (reference sequence). CDR3 length equals 15 residues. The V gene end was trimmed by 0 bases and the J gene end by 7 bases; junction bases not matched to a gene: 5.

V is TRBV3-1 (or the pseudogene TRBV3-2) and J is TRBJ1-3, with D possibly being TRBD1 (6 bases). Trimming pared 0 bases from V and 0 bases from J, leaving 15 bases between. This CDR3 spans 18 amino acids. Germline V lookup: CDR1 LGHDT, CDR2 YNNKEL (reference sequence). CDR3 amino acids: CASSQDLGQGSSGNTIYF. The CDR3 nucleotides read TGTGCCAGCAGCCAAGATCTGGGCCAGGGGAGCTCTGGAAACACCATATATTTT.

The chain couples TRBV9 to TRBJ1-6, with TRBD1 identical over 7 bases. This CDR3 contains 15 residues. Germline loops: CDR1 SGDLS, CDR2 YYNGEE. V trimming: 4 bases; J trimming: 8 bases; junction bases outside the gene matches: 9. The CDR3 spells CASSPGAGGDSPLHF. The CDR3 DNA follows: TGTGCCAGCAGCCCAGGGGCAGGGGGGGATTCACCCCTCCACTTT.

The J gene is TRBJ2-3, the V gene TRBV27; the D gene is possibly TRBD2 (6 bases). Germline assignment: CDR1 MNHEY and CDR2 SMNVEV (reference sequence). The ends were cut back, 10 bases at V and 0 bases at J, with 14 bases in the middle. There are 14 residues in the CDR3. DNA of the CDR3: TGTGCCACCCGGGAGTACTCTAGCACAGATACGCAGTATTTT. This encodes CATREYSSTDTQYF.

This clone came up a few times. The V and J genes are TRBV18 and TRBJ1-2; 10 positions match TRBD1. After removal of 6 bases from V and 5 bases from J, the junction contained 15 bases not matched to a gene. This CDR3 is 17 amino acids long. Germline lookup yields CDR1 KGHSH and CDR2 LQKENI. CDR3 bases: TGTGCCAGCTCCCCAACCCGGACAGGGGGAAAGGGGTATGGCTACACCTTC. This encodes CASSPTRTGGKGYGYTF.

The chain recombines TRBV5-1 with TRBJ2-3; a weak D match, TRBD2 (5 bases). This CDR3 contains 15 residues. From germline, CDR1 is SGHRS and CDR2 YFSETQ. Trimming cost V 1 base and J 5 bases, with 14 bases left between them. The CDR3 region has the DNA TGCGCCAGCAGCTTGTCGGCTGGGAGTGGAGATACGCAGTATTTT. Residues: CASSLSAGSGDTQYF.

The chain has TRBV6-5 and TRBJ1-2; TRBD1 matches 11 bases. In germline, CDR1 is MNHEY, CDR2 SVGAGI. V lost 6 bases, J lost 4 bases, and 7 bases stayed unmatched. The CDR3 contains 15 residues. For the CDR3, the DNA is TGTGCCAGCAGGCGTGGACAGGGGGCGATCTATGGCTACACCTTC. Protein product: CASRRGQGAIYGYTF.

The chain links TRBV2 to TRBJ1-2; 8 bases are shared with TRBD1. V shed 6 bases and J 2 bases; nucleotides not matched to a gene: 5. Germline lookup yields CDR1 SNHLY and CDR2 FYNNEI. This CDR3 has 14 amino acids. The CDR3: CASSRQGWNYGYTF. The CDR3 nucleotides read TGTGCCAGCAGCCGACAGGGGTGGAACTATGGCTACACCTTC.

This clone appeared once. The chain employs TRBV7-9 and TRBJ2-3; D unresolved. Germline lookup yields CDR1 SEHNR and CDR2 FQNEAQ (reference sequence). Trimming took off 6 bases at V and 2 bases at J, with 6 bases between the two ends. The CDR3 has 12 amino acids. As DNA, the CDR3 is TGTGCCAGCAGACTCAACACAGATACGCAGTATTTT. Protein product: CASRLNTDTQYF.

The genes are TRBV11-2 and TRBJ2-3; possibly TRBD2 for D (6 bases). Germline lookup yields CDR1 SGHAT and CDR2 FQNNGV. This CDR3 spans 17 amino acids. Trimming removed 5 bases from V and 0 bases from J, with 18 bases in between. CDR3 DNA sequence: TGTGCCAGCAGCCCACCCGGTGGGGGGACTAGCACAGATACGCAGTATTTT. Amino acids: CASSPPGGGTSTDTQYF.